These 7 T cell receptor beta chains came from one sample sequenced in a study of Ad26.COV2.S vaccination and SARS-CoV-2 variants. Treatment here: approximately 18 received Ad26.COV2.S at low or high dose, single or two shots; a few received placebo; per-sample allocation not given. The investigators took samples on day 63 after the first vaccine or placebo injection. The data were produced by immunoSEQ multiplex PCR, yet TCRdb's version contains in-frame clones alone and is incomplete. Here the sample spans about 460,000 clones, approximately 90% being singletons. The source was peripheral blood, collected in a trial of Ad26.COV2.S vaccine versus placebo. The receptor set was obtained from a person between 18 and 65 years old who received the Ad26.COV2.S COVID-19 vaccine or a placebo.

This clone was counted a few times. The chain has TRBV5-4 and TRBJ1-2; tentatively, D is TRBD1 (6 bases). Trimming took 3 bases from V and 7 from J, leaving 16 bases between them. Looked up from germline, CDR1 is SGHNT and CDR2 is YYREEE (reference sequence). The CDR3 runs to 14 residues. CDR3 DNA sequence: TGTGCCAGCAGCTCCACAGGGCTTCAAGGTGGCTACACCTTC. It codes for CASSSTGLQGGYTF. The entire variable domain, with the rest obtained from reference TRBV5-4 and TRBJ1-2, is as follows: ETGVTQSPTHLIKTRGQQVTLRCSSQSGHNTVSWYQQALGQGPQFIFQYYREEENGRGNFPPRFSGLQFPNYSSELNVNALELDDSALYLCASSSTGLQGGYTFGSGTRLTVV.

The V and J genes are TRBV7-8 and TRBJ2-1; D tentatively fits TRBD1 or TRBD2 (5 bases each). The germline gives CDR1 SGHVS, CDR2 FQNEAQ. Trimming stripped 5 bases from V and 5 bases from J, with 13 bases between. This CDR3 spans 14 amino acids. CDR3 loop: CASSPWGSHNEQFF. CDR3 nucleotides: TGTGCCAGCAGCCCGTGGGGGAGTCACAATGAGCAGTTCTTC. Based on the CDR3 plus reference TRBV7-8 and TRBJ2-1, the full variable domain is GAGVSQSPRYKVAKRGQDVALRCDPISGHVSLFWYQQALGQGPEFLTYFQNEAQLDKSGLPSDRFFAERPEGSVSTLKIQRTQQEDSAVYLCASSPWGSHNEQFFGPGTRLTVL.

The CDR3 is CASSVTRDRIDSGNTIYF. The CDR3 nucleotides are TGTGCCAGCAGCGTTACCCGGGACAGGATCGACTCTGGAAACACCATATATTTT. V usage is TRBV7-8 and J usage is TRBJ1-3; TRBD1 aligns across 8 bases. Germline assignment: CDR1 SGHVS and CDR2 FQNEAQ. CDR3 length: 18 residues. V shed 5 bases, J shed 0 bases, and the junction held 12 bases outside the gene matches.

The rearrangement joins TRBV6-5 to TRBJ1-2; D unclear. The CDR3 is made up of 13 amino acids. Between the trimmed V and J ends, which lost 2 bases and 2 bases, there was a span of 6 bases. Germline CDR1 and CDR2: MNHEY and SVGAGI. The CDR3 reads CASSYDENYGYTF. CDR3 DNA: TGTGCCAGCAGTTACGACGAGAACTATGGCTACACCTTC.

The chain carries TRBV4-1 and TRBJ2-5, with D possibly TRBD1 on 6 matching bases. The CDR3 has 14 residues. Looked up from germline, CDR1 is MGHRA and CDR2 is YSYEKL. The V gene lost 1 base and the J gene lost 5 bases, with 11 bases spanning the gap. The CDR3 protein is CASSQGGPWETQYF. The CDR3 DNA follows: TGCGCCAGCAGCCAAGGGGGGCCGTGGGAGACCCAGTACTTC.

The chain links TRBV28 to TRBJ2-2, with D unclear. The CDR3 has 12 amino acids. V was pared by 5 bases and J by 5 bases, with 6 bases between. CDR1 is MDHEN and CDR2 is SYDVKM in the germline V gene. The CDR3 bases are TGTGCCAGCAGTGTAGCAACCGGGGAGCTGTTTTTT. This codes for CASSVATGELFF.

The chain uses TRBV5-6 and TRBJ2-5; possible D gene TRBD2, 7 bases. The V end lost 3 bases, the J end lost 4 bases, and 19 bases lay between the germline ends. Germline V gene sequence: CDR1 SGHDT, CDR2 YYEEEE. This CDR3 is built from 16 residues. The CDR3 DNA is TGTGCCAGCAGCTCCCTAGGGGGGGGCAACGGAGAGACCCAGTACTTC. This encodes CASSSLGGGNGETQYF.